The 21 T cell receptor beta chains in this list originate from one sample, sequenced in a study of T-cell memory formation after mild COVID-19 (dated by TCRdb to the early 2020s). Libraries were constructed by 5' RACE. Sequencing used an Illumina NovaSeq 6000. TCRdb took the public reads, trimmed them with fastp at Q25, ran MiXCR for clone calling and kept in-frame beta chains. Identical CDR3 protein sequences are pooled into one entry, listed with their most common genes and DNA. Recorded for this sample are around 450,000 distinct CDR3 sequences; about 24% of them occurred a single time. Around 8.1% of the sample goes to the ten largest clones. Sequenced material: PBMCs or a T cell subset sorted from them (not recorded which). The receptors were gathered from an adult woman who had mild COVID-19 (a few samples of this study predate the infection). The sample titles of this study are shuffled in the database, so cell type and time point are left out; the donor was told from shared clones.

There are a few counts of this clonotype. The genes are TRBV5-4 and TRBJ2-3, with a tentative D call TRBD2 (6 bases). The V end was cut by 1 base, the J end by 7 bases, with 13 bases between. The CDR3 spans 14 residues. Germline values: CDR1 SGHNT, CDR2 YYREEE (reference sequence). CDR3 sequence reads: CASSLSGPRNTQYF. CDR3 bases: TGTGCCAGCAGCTTGAGCGGGCCGAGAAATACGCAGTATTTT.

There are many counts of this clonotype. The chain carries TRBV12-3 or TRBV12-4 and TRBJ1-2; TRBD1 matches 7 bases. The CDR3 is made up of 13 amino acids. The ends lost 2 bases at V and 8 bases at J; junction bases unmatched: 5. DNA of the CDR3: TGTGCCAGCAGTTTACCACAGGGGCACGGCTACACCTTC. Protein product: CASSLPQGHGYTF.

The CDR3 loop is CASVEGFANTGELFF. In DNA, the CDR3 is TGCGCCAGCGTGGAGGGCTTCGCGAACACCGGGGAGCTGTTTTTT. The rearrangement uses TRBV5-1 and TRBJ2-2; D is possibly TRBD2 (6 bases). V was trimmed by 7 bases and J by 0 bases, leaving 13 bases between them. Per germline, CDR1 SGHRS and CDR2 YFSETQ. The CDR3 covers 15 residues. Full variable domain (missing parts from reference TRBV5-1 and TRBJ2-2): KAGVTQTPRYLIKTRGQQVTLSCSPISGHRSVSWYQQTPGQGLQFLFEYFSETQRNKGNFPGRFSGRQFSNSRSEMNVSTLELGDSALYLCASVEGFANTGELFFGEGSRLTVL.

In this sample, this clonotype turned up a few times. The rearrangement uses TRBV2 and TRBJ2-7; possible D gene TRBD2, 5 bases. Germline-derived CDR1 and CDR2 are SNHLY and FYNNEI. Trimming cost V 5 bases and J 6 bases, with 14 bases left between them. The CDR3 is 13 amino acids. CDR3 DNA: TGTGCCAGCAGTCCCGGACTCCAAGGCGAGCAGTACTTC. Its protein product is CASSPGLQGEQYF.

This CDR3 reads CATSDYRTGGSIQYF. The CDR3 DNA reads TGTGCCACCAGTGATTACCGGACAGGGGGGAGCATTCAGTACTTC. V usage is TRBV24-1 and J usage is TRBJ2-4; 10 bases agree with TRBD1. The CDR3 covers 15 residues. V shed 2 bases, J shed 9 bases, and the junction held 6 bases outside the gene matches. Germline CDR1 and CDR2: KGHDR and SFDVKD.

The genes are TRBV7-2 and TRBJ1-3, with a possible D match to TRBD1 (6 bases). Trimming shortened V by 2 bases and J by 3 bases, and 17 bases separated the two germline ends. CDR3 size: 17 residues. Germline V gene data show CDR1 as SGHTA and CDR2 as FQGNSA. The CDR3 protein is CASSLMFQGIIGNTIYF. The CDR3 region has the DNA TGTGCCAGCAGCTTAATGTTTCAGGGGATTATTGGAAACACCATATATTTT.

This clonotype has a single count. The genes are TRBV5-4 and TRBJ1-3; 8 bases match TRBD1. Trimming at V came to 4 bases and at J to 2 bases, leaving 2 bases not matched to a gene. Germline loops: CDR1 SGHNT, CDR2 YYREEE (reference sequence). This CDR3 has 14 amino acids. The CDR3 protein is CASSADRAGNTIYF. The CDR3 DNA reads TGTGCCAGCAGCGCGGACAGGGCTGGAAACACCATATATTTT. The full variable domain, its missing parts supplied by reference TRBV5-4 and TRBJ1-3, is ETGVTQSPTHLIKTRGQQVTLRCSSQSGHNTVSWYQQALGQGPQFIFQYYREEENGRGNFPPRFSGLQFPNYSSELNVNALELDDSALYLCASSADRAGNTIYFGEGSWLTVV.

This clonotype was seen many times. This chain joins TRBV7-3 and TRBJ2-1, with 9 bases identical to TRBD2. The J segment lost 6 bases and the V segment lost 2 bases, leaving 2 bases of the junction unmatched. This CDR3 comprises 14 residues. Germline V lookup: CDR1 SGHTA, CDR2 FQGTGA. Here the CDR3 DNA reads TGTGCCAGCAGCTTAGCGGGGGGGGTCAATGAGCAGTTCTTC. Residues: CASSLAGGVNEQFF.

This clonotype was detected only a few times. The chain uses TRBV12-3 or TRBV12-4 and TRBJ1-1; TRBD1 might be the D (5 bases). V was trimmed by 7 bases and J by 4 bases, leaving 19 bases between them. The CDR3 has 15 amino acids. CDR3 protein: CASTHDGALGTEAFF. DNA for the CDR3: TGTGCCAGCACCCACGACGGGGCTTTAGGCACTGAAGCTTTCTTT.

The chain links TRBV29-1 to TRBJ2-3, with a tentative D call TRBD1 (6 bases). This CDR3 is built from 15 residues. Germline CDR1 SQVTM, CDR2 ANQGSEA. The V and J ends lost 1 base and 6 bases respectively, with 17 bases between them. The CDR3 nucleotides are TGCAGCGTTGAAGGAACAGGGCCCCTTTTGGATACGCAGTATTTT. Translating it yields CSVEGTGPLLDTQYF.

This chain uses TRBV20-1 with TRBJ1-2; D is perhaps TRBD1 (6 bases). CDR3 length: 14 residues. V shed 0 bases and J shed 13 bases, with 21 bases lying between them. The germline V gene has CDR1 DFQATT and CDR2 SNEGSKA (reference sequence). The CDR3 DNA follows: TGCAGTGCTAGAGACAGGGGTCACATCCCTCTGATCACCTTC. Translation: CSARDRGHIPLITF.

This chain links TRBV15 with TRBJ2-7; TRBD1 matches at 8 bases. In germline, CDR1 is LNHNV, CDR2 YYDKDF (reference sequence). V lost 1 base to trimming and J lost 2 bases; unmatched junction nucleotides: 7. There are 16 residues in the CDR3. CDR3: CATSRGRQGKAYEQYF. The CDR3 coding sequence is TGTGCCACCAGCAGAGGAAGACAGGGGAAAGCCTACGAGCAGTACTTC.

This clonotype was recorded a few times. One end of the junction varies from germline; a read error may be responsible. This chain joins TRBV7-9 and TRBJ2-4; 12 bases are shared with TRBD2. CDR3 size: 16 residues. CDR1 SEHNR and CDR2 FQNEAQ come from the germline V gene (reference sequence). CDR3 region: CASSFGLAGTADILYF. The CDR3 DNA follows: TGTGCCAGCAGCTTCGGACTAGCGGGGACTGCAGACATTCTGTACTTC.

The chain links TRBV6-6 to TRBJ2-1; 8 bases are a match to TRBD2. Germline CDR1 MNHNY, CDR2 SVGAGI (reference sequence). V lost 5 bases and J lost 5; bases outside the gene matches: 8. The CDR3 runs 15 residues. CDR3 amino acids: CASSAGLGPNNEQFF. The CDR3 nucleotides read TGTGCCAGCAGTGCGGGACTAGGACCAAACAATGAGCAGTTCTTC.

The chain carries TRBV7-9 and TRBJ1-5; possibly TRBD1 for D (6 bases). This CDR3 spans 14 amino acids. Between the trimmed V and J ends, which lost 5 bases and 5 bases, there was a span of 13 bases. Germline CDR1 is SEHNR and CDR2 is FQNEAQ (reference sequence). The CDR3 DNA sequence: TGTGCCAGCAGCGTATCAGGGGTGGATCAGCCCCAGCATTTT. Its translation: CASSVSGVDQPQHF.

The table lists this clonotype with a few counts. The CDR3 here is CASSQVGVYEQYF. The DNA for the CDR3 is TGCGCCAGCAGCCAAGTCGGGGTCTACGAGCAGTACTTC. The chain has TRBV4-1 and TRBJ2-7; a possible D gene is TRBD2 (5 bases). V lost 1 base and J lost 3, with 7 bases in between. Looked up from germline, CDR1 is MGHRA and CDR2 is YSYEKL. The CDR3 has 13 amino acids.

The J gene is TRBJ2-7, the V gene TRBV13; D call uncertain. The V end lost 1 base, the J end lost 5 bases, and 15 bases lay between the germline ends. There are 15 residues in the CDR3. Germline CDR1 PRHDT, CDR2 FYEKMQ (reference sequence). CDR3 sequence reads: CASSLAGVGSHEQYF. The CDR3 DNA reads TGTGCCAGCAGCTTAGCGGGTGTCGGGTCCCACGAGCAGTACTTC.

The V gene is TRBV7-8, the J gene TRBJ2-3; 8 nucleotides line up with TRBD2. With 3 bases clipped from V and 5 bases from J, the junction kept 4 bases outside the gene matches. CDR1 and CDR2 from the germline V gene are SGHVS and FQNEAQ. This CDR3 is 14 amino acids long. The CDR3 reads CASSFSGSLDTQYF. CDR3 nucleotide sequence: TGTGCCAGCAGCTTCAGCGGGAGTCTAGATACGCAGTATTTT.

This chain connects TRBV19 to TRBJ2-7, with 8 bases fitting TRBD1. The J segment lost 2 bases and the V segment lost 7 bases, leaving 4 bases of the junction unmatched. The CDR3 spans 13 residues. The germline gives CDR1 LNHDA, CDR2 SQIVND (reference sequence). The CDR3 sequence: CASKRTGPYEQYF. For the CDR3, the DNA is TGTGCCAGTAAACGGACAGGGCCCTACGAGCAGTACTTC. The entire variable domain, with the rest obtained from reference TRBV19 and TRBJ2-7, is as follows: DGGITQSPKYLFRKEGQNVTLSCEQNLNHDAMYWYRQDPGQGLRLIYYSQIVNDFQKGDIAEGYSVSREKKESFPLTVTSAQKNPTAFYLCASKRTGPYEQYFGPGTRLTVT.

Only a few counts were recorded for this clonotype. The chain combines TRBV7-9 with TRBJ2-7; 7 bases agree with TRBD1. The CDR3 has 14 residues. Per the germline V gene, CDR1 is SEHNR and CDR2 is FQNEAQ (reference sequence). V shed 5 bases and J 6 bases; nucleotides not matched to a gene: 10. The chain's CDR3 is CASSLNPQGTEQYF. The CDR3 DNA follows: TGTGCCAGCAGCCTCAACCCACAGGGGACCGAGCAGTACTTC.

This clonotype was recorded many times. V and J are TRBV4-2 and TRBJ2-3; the D is unclear. Deletions cut 3 bases from V and 2 bases from J, with 15 bases between. The length of the CDR3 is 16 residues. CDR1 and CDR2 from the germline V gene are LGHNA and YNFKEQ. The CDR3 spells CASSQQVEPNTDTQYF. In DNA form, the CDR3 reads TGTGCCAGCAGCCAGCAGGTTGAGCCGAACACAGATACGCAGTATTTT.